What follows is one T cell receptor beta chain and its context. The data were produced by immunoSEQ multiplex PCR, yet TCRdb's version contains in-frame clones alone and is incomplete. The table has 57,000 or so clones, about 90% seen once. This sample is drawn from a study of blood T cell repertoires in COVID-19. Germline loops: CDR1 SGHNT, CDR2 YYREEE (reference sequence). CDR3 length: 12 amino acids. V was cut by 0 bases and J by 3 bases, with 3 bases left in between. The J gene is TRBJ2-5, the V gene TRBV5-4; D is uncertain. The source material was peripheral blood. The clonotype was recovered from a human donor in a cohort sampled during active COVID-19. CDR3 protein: CASSLAEETQYF. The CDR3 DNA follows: TGTGCCAGCAGCTTGGCGGAAGAGACCCAGTACTTC.